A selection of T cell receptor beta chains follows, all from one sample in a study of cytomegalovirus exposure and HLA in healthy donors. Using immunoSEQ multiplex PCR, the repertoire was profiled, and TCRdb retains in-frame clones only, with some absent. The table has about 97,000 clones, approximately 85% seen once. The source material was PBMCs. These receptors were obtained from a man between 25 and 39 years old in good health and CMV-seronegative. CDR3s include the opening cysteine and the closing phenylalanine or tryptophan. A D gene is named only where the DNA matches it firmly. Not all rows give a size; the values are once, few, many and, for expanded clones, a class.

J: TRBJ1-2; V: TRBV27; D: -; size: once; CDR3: CASSPKGGAYGYTF; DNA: TGTGCCAGCAGTCCCAAGGGGGGGGCCTATGGCTACACCTTC
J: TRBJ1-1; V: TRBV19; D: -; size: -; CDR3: CASRQTQLGDTEAFF; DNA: TGTGCCAGTAGACAGACACAGTTAGGGGACACTGAAGCTTTCTTT
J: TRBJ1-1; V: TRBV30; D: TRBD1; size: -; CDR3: CALDRGGFFVLDTEAFF; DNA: TGTGCCTTGGACAGGGGAGGGTTCTTTGTATTAGACACTGAAGCTTTCTTT
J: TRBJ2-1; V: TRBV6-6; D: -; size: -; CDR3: CASTSRPSYNEQFF; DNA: TGTGCCAGCACTTCGAGGCCCTCCTACAATGAGCAGTTCTTC
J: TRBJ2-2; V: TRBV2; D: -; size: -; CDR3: CASSETGEVGELFF; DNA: TGTGCCAGCAGTGAAACGGGGGAGGTCGGGGAGCTGTTTTTT
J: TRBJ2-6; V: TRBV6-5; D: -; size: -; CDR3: CASSRQVSGANVLTF; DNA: TGTGCCAGCAGTAGACAGGTTTCTGGGGCCAACGTCCTGACTTTC
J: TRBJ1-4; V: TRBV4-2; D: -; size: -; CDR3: CASSQETGGVGKLFF; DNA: TGTGCCAGCAGCCAAGAAACTGGGGGCGTTGGGAAACTGTTTTTT
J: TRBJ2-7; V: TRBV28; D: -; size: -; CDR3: CASSKISRGLTGGSEQYF; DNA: TGTGCCAGCAGTAAGATCTCCAGGGGATTGACTGGGGGCAGCGAGCAGTACTTC
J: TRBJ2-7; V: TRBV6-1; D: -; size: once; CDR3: CASSEQFRQYF; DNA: TGTGCCTCCTCGGAGCAGTTTCGGCAGTACTTC
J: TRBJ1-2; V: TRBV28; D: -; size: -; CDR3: CASSFRGAQYYGYTF; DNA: TGTGCCAGCAGTTTTCGGGGGGCGCAGTACTATGGCTACACCTTC
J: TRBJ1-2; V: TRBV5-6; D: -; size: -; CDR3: CASSLKGARTNYGYTF; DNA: TGTGCCAGCAGCTTGAAGGGCGCGAGGACAAACTATGGCTACACCTTC
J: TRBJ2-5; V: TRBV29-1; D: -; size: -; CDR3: CSATQGIMETQYF; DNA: TGCAGCGCTACCCAGGGGATCATGGAGACCCAGTACTTC
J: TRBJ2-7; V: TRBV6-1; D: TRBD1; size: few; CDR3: CASSASGTAASYEQYF; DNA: TGTGCCAGCAGTGCTTCCGGGACAGCGGCCTCCTACGAGCAGTACTTC
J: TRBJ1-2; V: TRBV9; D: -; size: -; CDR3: CASSPRGGGYGYTF; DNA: TGTGCCAGCAGCCCGCGGGGAGGGGGATATGGCTACACCTTC
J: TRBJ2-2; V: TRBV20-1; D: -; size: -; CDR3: CSAQRSGELFF; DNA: TGCAGTGCTCAGCGGTCCGGGGAGCTGTTTTTT
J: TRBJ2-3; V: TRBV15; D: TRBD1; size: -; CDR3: CATSRDGQGLDTQYF; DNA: TGTGCCACCAGCAGGGATGGACAGGGGTTGGATACGCAGTATTTT
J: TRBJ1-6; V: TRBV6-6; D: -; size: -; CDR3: CASSPRFYRQDSPLHF; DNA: TGTGCCAGCAGTCCACGGTTCTACCGCCAGGATTCACCCCTCCACTTT
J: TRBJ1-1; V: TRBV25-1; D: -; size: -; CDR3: CASSELNRAGTEAFF; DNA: TGTGCCAGCAGTGAGTTAAACAGGGCAGGCACTGAAGCTTTCTTT
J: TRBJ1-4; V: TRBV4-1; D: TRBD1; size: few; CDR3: CASSQTGTGNFEKLFF; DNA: TGCGCCAGCAGCCAGACCGGGACAGGGAATTTTGAAAAACTGTTTTTT
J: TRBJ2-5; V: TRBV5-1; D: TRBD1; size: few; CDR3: CASSTGQGYQETQYF; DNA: TGCGCCAGCAGCACGGGACAGGGGTACCAAGAGACCCAGTACTTC
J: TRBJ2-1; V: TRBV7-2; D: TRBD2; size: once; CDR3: CASSSPWGGRAEQFF; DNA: TGTGCCAGCAGTTCCCCCTGGGGGGGGAGGGCTGAGCAGTTCTTC
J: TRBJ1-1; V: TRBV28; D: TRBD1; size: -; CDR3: CASSFNRDRGYTEAFF; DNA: TGTGCCAGCAGTTTCAACCGGGACAGAGGGTACACTGAAGCTTTCTTT